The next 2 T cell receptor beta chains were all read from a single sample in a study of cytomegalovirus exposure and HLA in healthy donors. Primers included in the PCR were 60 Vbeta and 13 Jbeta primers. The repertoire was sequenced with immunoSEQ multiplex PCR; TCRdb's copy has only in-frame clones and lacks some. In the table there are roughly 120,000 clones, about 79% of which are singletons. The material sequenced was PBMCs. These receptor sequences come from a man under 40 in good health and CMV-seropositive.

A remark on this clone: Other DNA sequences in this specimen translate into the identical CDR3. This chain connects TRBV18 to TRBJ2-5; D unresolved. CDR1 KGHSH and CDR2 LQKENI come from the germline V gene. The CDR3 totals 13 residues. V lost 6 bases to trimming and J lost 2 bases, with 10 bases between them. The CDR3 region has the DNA TGTGCCAGCTCCCGTGCGGAACAAGAGACCCAGTACTTC. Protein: CASSRAEQETQYF.

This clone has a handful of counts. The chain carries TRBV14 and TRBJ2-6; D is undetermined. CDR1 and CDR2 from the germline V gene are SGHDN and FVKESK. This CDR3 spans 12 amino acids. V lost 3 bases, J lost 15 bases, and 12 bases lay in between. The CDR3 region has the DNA TGTGCCAGCAGCCATCTGGGCCTCGGCCTGACTTTC. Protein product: CASSHLGLGLTF. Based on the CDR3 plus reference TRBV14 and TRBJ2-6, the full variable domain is EAGVTQFPSHSVIEKGQTVTLRCDPISGHDNLYWYRRVMGKEIKFLLHFVKESKQDESGMPNNRFLAERTGGTYSTLKVQPAELEDSGVYFCASSHLGLGLTFGAGSRLTVL.